The rows below give T cell receptor beta chains drawn from one sample of a study of human thymus T cells. The assay was immunoSEQ multiplex PCR, and TCRdb's table has in-frame clones only and misses some. The sample shows 120,000 or so clones, around 96% of them seen only once. Specimen: thymus tissue. The source of these receptors is a boy younger than two with a congenital heart defect but otherwise immunologically healthy. The CDR3 runs from the conserved cysteine through the conserved F or W. Each record gives: D gene, V gene, J gene, CDR3 DNA, CDR3 protein. D genes are given only for firm matches.

NA	TRBV4-3	TRBJ2-1	TGCGCCAGCAGCCAAGATGTGTTGTCCTACAATGAGCAGTTCTTC	CASSQDVLSYNEQFF
NA	TRBV5-4	TRBJ2-7	TGTGCCAGCAACGCTTGGGGAGCTGACAGTTCTGAGTACGAGCAGTACTTC	CASNAWGADSSEYEQYF
NA	TRBV7-2	TRBJ2-7	TGTGCCAGCGGCCTCGGGAGAGGGGGGACCTACGAGCAGTACTTC	CASGLGRGGTYEQYF
NA	TRBV28	TRBJ2-5	TGTGCCAGCAGTTTACCCTCGACTGGAAAAGAGACCCAGTACTTC	CASSLPSTGKETQYF
NA	TRBV27	TRBJ2-1	TGTGCCAGCAGCCCGGGGATCTGGTACAATGAGCAGTTCTTC	CASSPGIWYNEQFF
TRBD1	TRBV7-8	TRBJ2-7	TGTGCCAGCAGCTCCGGCCCATGGACAGGGCCTCCCTACGAGCAGTACTTC	CASSSGPWTGPPYEQYF
NA	TRBV14	TRBJ2-3	TGTGCCAGCAGCCAAGAATCCTTTCTAGACACAGATACGCAGTATTTT	CASSQESFLDTDTQYF
NA	TRBV25-1	TRBJ1-6	TGTGCCAGCAGTCCCAGGGGTGGGTCACCCCTCCACTTT	CASSPRGGSPLHF
NA	TRBV18	TRBJ1-6	TGTGCCAGCTCAACCGGGGCTTCACCCCTCCACTTT	CASSTGASPLHF
NA	TRBV7-9	TRBJ2-5	TGTGCCACCTGGACAAGTGGAGAGACCCAGTACTTC	CATWTSGETQYF
NA	TRBV11-1	TRBJ2-7	TGTGCCAGCAGCTTAAGGCTAGCGAGCGAGCAGTACTTC	CASSLRLASEQYF
NA	TRBV29-1	TRBJ1-1	TGCAGCGTTGAAGTATTTCTTCGGGGCATGGGCACTGAAGCTTTCTTT	CSVEVFLRGMGTEAFF
NA	TRBV6-6	TRBJ2-7	TGTGCCAGCAGTCGGACTATCCAGGGCGAGCAGTACTTC	CASSRTIQGEQYF
NA	TRBV10-3	TRBJ2-3	TGTGCCATCAGTGAGTCCCCAGATACGCAGTATTTT	CAISESPDTQYF
TRBD1	TRBV5-1	TRBJ1-1	TGCGCCAGCACTGAGGGGGCTAATGAAGCTTTCTTT	CASTEGANEAFF
NA	TRBV7-9	TRBJ1-1	TGTGCCAGCAGCCCCCCTTCGGAGTTTCAGATTAACACTACTGAAGCTTTCTTT	CASSPPSEFQINTTEAFF
NA	TRBV9	TRBJ2-2	TGTGCCAGCAGCGCCAGGGAGGACACCGGGGAGCTGTTTTTT	CASSAREDTGELFF
TRBD1	TRBV5-6	TRBJ2-7	TGTGCCAGCAGTTGGCCACAGGGGCAAGAGCAGTACTTC	CASSWPQGQEQYF
NA	TRBV2	TRBJ1-1	TGTGCCAGCCTGATGACAGACACTGAAGCTTTCTTT	CASLMTDTEAFF
NA	TRBV28	TRBJ1-1	TGTGCCAGCAGTACCTATACAGGGATTAACACTGAAGCTTTCTTT	CASSTYTGINTEAFF
TRBD1	TRBV28	TRBJ2-7	TGTGCCAGCAGGGACAGGGGAGGGTCCTACGAGCAGTACTTC	CASRDRGGSYEQYF
TRBD1	TRBV11-2	TRBJ1-5	TGTGCCAGCAGCCCGGGACAGGGGGAGGAAAACCAGCCCCAGCATTTT	CASSPGQGEENQPQHF
NA	TRBV4-1	TRBJ2-2	TGCGCCAGCAGTCCCACAGGGTACACCGGGGAGCTGTTTTTT	CASSPTGYTGELFF
NA	TRBV27	TRBJ2-2	TGTGCCAGCAAATCCAGAAAAAGGGAGCTGTTTTTT	CASKSRKRELFF
NA	TRBV10-3	TRBJ2-5	TGTGCCATCAGCCTGGGACTGGGACGGAGGGAGACCCAGTACTTC	CAISLGLGRRETQYF
NA	TRBV14	TRBJ1-2	TGTGCCAGCAGTCCAGGTCTGGAGTATGGCTACACCTTC	CASSPGLEYGYTF
TRBD1	TRBV29-1	TRBJ1-4	TGCAGCGTTAGCAACCAAGACACCGGGACAGTTACAACTAATGAAAAACTGTTTTTT	CSVSNQDTGTVTTNEKLFF
NA	TRBV2	TRBJ1-5	TGTGCCAGCAGTGGCGGCCAGGGCAATCAGCCCCAGCATTTT	CASSGGQGNQPQHF
TRBD1	TRBV6-1	TRBJ1-4	TGTGCCAGCAGCGACAGGGGATGGGAAAAACTGTTTTTT	CASSDRGWEKLFF
TRBD1	TRBV6-5	TRBJ2-7	TGTGCCACCCAAATTGGCGGGCAGGGGGCAAAAGAGCAGTACTTC	CATQIGGQGAKEQYF
TRBD1	TRBV28	TRBJ2-7	TGTGCCAGCGGCCCTCACAGGGGAATCTCCTACGAGCAGTACTTC	CASGPHRGISYEQYF
TRBD2	TRBV7-6	TRBJ2-5	TGTGCCAGCAGCTTACCGGGACTAGCGGTGCAAGAGACCCAGTACTTC	CASSLPGLAVQETQYF